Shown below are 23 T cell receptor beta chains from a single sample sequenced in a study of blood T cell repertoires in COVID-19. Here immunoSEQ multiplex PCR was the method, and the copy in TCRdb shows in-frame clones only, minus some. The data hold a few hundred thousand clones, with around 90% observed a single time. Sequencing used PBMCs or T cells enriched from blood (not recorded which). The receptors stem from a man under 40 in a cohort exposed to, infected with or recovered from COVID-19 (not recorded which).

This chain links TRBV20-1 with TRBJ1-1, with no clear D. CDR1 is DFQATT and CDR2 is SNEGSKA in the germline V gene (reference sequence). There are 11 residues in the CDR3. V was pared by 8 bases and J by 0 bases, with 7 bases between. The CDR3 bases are TGCAGTACCCGGGTGAACACTGAAGCTTTCTTT. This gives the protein CSTRVNTEAFF.

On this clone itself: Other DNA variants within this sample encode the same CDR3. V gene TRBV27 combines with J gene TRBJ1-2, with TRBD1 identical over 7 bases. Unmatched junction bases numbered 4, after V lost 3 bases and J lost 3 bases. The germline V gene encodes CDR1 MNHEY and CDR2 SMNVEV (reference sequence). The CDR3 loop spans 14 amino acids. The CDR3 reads CASSFRDRDYGYTF. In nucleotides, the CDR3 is TGTGCCAGCAGTTTCCGGGACAGAGACTATGGCTACACCTTC.

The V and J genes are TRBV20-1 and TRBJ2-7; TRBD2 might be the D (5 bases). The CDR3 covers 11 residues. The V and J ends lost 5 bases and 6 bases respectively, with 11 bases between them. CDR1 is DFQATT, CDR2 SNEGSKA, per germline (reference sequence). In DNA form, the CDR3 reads TGCAGTGCTCGCGCAGGAGGCGAGCAGTACTTC. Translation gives CSARAGGEQYF.

As DNA, the CDR3 is TGCGCCAGCAGCGAGACTAGCGGGCCAGACACAGATACGCAGTATTTT. Protein product: CASSETSGPDTDTQYF. The V and J genes are TRBV5-1 and TRBJ2-3; 10 bases match TRBD2. The CDR3 length is 16 residues. V shed 4 bases, J shed 2 bases, and the junction held 7 bases outside the gene matches. From germline, CDR1 is SGHRS and CDR2 YFSETQ.

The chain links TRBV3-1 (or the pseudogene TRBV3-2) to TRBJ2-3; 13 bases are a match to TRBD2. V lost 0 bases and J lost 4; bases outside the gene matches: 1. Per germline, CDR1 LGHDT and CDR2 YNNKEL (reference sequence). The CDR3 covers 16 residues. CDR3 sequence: CASSQETSGRADTQYF. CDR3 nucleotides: TGTGCCAGCAGCCAAGAAACTAGCGGGAGGGCAGATACGCAGTATTTT.

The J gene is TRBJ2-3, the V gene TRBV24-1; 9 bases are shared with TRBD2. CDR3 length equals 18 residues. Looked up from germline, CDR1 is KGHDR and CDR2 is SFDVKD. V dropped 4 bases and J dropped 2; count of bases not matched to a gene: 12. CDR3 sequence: CATSETLSGGGPTDTQYF. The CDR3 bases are TGTGCCACCAGTGAAACCCTTAGCGGGGGCGGCCCCACAGATACGCAGTATTTT.

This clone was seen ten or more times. The CDR3 reads CASRVGGTGGYTF. DNA for the CDR3: TGTGCCAGCAGAGTAGGGGGCACAGGTGGCTACACCTTC. The chain links TRBV28 to TRBJ1-2; 7 bases fit TRBD1. The length of the CDR3 is 13 residues. Trimming cost V 6 bases and J 7 bases; bases outside gene matches: 8. Looked up from germline, CDR1 is MDHEN and CDR2 is SYDVKM.

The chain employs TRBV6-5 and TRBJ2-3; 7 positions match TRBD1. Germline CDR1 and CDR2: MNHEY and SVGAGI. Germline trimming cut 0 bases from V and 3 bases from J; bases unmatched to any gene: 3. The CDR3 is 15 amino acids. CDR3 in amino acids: CASSYSGGHTDTQYF. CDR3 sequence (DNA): TGTGCCAGCAGTTACTCAGGGGGCCATACAGATACGCAGTATTTT.

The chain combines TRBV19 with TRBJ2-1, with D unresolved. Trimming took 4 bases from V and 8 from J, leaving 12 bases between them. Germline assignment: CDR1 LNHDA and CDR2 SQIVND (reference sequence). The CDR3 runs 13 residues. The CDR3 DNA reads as TGTGCCAGTAGTACAGGAATCCTGTATGAGCAGTTCTTC. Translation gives CASSTGILYEQFF.

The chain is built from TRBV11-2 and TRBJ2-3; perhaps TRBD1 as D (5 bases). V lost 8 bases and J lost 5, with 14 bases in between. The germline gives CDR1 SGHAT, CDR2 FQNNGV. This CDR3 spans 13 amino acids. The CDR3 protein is CASHLGRGDTQYF. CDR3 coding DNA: TGTGCCAGCCATCTGGGGCGCGGAGATACGCAGTATTTT.

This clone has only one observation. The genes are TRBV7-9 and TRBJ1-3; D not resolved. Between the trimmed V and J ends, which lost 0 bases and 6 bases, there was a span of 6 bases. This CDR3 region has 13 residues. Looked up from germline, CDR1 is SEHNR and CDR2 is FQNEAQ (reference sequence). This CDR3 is CASSLAEANTIYF. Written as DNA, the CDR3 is TGTGCCAGCAGCTTAGCCGAGGCAAACACCATATATTTT.

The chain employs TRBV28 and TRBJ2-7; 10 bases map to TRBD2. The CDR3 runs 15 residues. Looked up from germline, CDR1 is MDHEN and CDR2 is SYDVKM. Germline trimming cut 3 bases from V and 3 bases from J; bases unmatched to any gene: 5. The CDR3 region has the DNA TGTGCCAGCAGTTTTTCTCTAGCGGGAGTCTACGAGCAGTACTTC. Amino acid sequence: CASSFSLAGVYEQYF. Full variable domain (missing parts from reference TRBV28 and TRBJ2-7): DVKVTQSSRYLVKRTGEKVFLECVQDMDHENMFWYRQDPGLGLRLIYFSYDVKMKEKGDIPEGYSVSREKKERFSLILESASTNQTSMYLCASSFSLAGVYEQYFGPGTRLTVT.

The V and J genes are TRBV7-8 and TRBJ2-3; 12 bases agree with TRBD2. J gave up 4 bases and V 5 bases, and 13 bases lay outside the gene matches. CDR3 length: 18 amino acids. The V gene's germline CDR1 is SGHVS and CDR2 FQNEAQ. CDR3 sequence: CASSGRTSGAFQADTQYF. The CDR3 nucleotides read TGTGCCAGCAGCGGAAGGACTAGCGGGGCGTTTCAGGCAGATACGCAGTATTTT. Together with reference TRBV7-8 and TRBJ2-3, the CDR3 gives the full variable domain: GAGVSQSPRYKVAKRGQDVALRCDPISGHVSLFWYQQALGQGPEFLTYFQNEAQLDKSGLPSDRFFAERPEGSVSTLKIQRTQQEDSAVYLCASSGRTSGAFQADTQYFGPGTRLTVL.

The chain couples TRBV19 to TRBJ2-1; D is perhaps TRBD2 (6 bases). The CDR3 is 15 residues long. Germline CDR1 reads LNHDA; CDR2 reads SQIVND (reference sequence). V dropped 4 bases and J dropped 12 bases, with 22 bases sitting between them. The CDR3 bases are TGTGCCAGTAGTAAGACGGGACTCCCACCGCTAAGGCAGTTCTTC. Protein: CASSKTGLPPLRQFF.

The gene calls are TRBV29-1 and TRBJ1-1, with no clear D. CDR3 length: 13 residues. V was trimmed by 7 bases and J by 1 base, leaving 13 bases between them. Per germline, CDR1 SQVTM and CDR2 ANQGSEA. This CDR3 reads CSGTGVPNTEAFF. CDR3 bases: TGCAGCGGCACCGGGGTCCCGAACACTGAAGCTTTCTTT.

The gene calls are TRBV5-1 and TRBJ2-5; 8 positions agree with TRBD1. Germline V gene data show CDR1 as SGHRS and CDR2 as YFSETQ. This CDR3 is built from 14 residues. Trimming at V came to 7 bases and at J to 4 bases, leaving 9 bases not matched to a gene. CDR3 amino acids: CASHRGRLGETQYF. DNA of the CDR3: TGCGCCAGCCACAGGGGGAGGTTGGGAGAGACCCAGTACTTC.

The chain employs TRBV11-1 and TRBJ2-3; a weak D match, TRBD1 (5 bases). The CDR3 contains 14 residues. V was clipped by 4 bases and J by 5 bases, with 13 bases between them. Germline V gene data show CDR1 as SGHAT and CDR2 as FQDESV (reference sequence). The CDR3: CASSYGPQGDTQYF. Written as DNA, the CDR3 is TGTGCCAGCAGCTATGGCCCTCAGGGAGATACGCAGTATTTT.

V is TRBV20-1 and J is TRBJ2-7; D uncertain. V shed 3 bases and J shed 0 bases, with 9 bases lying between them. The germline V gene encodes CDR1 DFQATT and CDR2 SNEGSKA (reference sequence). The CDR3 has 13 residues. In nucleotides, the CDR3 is TGCAGTGCTAGTGGACGCGGCTCCTACGAGCAGTACTTC. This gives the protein CSASGRGSYEQYF.

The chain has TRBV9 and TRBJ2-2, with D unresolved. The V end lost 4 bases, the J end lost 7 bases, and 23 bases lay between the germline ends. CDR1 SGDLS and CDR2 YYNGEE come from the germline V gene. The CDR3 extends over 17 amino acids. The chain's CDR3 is CASSPLPESYNGGELFF. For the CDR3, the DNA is TGTGCCAGCAGCCCACTCCCGGAGTCCTATAATGGCGGGGAGCTGTTTTTT. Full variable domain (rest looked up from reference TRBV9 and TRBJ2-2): DSGVTQTPKHLITATGQRVTLRCSPRSGDLSVYWYQQSLDQGLQFLIQYYNGEERAKGNILERFSAQQFPDLHSELNLSSLELGDSALYFCASSPLPESYNGGELFFGEGSRLTVL.

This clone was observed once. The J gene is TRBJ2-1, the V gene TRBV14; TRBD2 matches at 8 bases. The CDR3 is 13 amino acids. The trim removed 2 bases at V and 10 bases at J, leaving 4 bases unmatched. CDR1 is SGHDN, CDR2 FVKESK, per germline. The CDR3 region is CASSQNQRGEQFF. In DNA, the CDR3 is TGTGCCAGCAGCCAAAACCAGCGGGGGGAGCAGTTCTTC.

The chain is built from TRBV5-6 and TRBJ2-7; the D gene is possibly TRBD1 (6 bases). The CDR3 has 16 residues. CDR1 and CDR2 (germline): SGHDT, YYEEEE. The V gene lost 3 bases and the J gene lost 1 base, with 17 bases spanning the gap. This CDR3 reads CASSYFPSDRSYEQYF. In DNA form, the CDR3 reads TGTGCCAGCAGCTACTTTCCGAGCGACAGGTCCTACGAGCAGTACTTC.

The CDR3 DNA follows: TGTGCCAGCAGTTTGTCAGAAAAACTGTTTTTT. This gives the protein CASSLSEKLFF. V and J are TRBV12-3 or TRBV12-4 and TRBJ1-4, with no clear D. Trimming took off 3 bases at V and 8 bases at J, with 4 bases between the two ends. CDR3 length: 11 amino acids.

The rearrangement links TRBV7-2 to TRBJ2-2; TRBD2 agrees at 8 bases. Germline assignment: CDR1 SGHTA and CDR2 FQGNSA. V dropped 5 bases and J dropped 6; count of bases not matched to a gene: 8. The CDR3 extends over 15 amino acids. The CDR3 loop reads CASSTGTSFAGELFF. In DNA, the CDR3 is TGTGCCAGCAGCACCGGGACTAGTTTTGCCGGGGAGCTGTTTTTT.